Described below is a single T cell receptor beta chain sequence and its context. Its matching antigen is unknown. Treatment of the sample: treatment-naive control, cytoreductive nephrectomy. Control samples are tumors resected by cytoreductive nephrectomy without prior radiation. The tumor was a clear cell renal cell carcinoma. Control tumor donors were a few females and approximately eleven males, median age approximately 60 years. This sample stems from a study of radiation and T cells in renal cell carcinoma. Study-wide results and caveats: Irradiated tumors held more dominant CDR3 motifs than control tumors.

V dropped 0 bases and J dropped 3 bases, with 9 bases sitting between them. CDR3 length equals 15 residues. CDR1 is SGHRS and CDR2 is YFSETQ in the germline V gene. Only in-frame clones appear in the TCRdb table, and some are missing; sequencing was by immunoSEQ multiplex PCR. The data show approximately 21,000 clones, roughly half seen once. The specimen comprised tumor tissue, sampled from a patient whose treatment was nephrectomy without radiotherapy. The gene calls are TRBV5-1 and TRBJ2-2, with a tentative D call TRBD2 (5 bases). This sequence was found in a human donor with renal cell carcinoma. CDR3 in amino acids: CASSLDLGDTGELFF. As DNA, the CDR3 is TGCGCCAGCAGCTTGGATCTGGGAGACACCGGGGAGCTGTTTTTT.